This paragraph covers one TCR beta chain sequence. As yet, its antigen is unknown. Its ends do not fully match the called genes, so a read error is possible. Quantitative 5'-RACE was performed with molecular barcodes, and it yielded the TCR beta libraries. TCRdb called the 5' RACE reads again in MiXCR, with one record for every CDR3 protein. The sample has some 250,000 distinct CDR3 sequences; approximately 24% are singletons. The sample originates from a study of CD8 T cells in ankylosing spondylitis. General study findings and limits: Disease-linked clones proved CD8+ and comparatively uncommon in peripheral blood. In synovial fluid and blood from reactive arthritis, some motif variants were previously reported. Seemingly distinctive of ankylosing spondylitis blood was a TCR beta motif formed by eight highly homologous variants.

The material sequenced was blood, either unsorted or a sorted T cell fraction (not recorded which). The clonotype comes from a male donor with ankylosing spondylitis or in good health (not recorded which).

Here the CDR3 reads CASKPLPQDSPLHF. CDR3 DNA: TGCGCCAGCAAACCCCTTCCCCAAGATTCACCCCTCCACTTT. The chain employs TRBV6-1 and TRBJ1-6, with D unclear. The CDR3 consists of 14 residues. The germline CDR1 and CDR2 sequences are MNHNS and SASEGT.